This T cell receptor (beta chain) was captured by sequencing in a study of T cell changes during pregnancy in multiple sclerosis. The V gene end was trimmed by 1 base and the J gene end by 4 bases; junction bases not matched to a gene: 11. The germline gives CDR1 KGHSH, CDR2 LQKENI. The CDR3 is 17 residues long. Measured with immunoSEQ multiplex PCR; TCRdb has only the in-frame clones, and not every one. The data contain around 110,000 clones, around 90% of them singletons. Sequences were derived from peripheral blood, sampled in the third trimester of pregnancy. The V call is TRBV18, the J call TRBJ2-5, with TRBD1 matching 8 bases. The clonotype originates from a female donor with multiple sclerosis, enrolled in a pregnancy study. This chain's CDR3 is CASSPLEAGGYGETQYF. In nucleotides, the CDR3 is TGTGCCAGCTCACCACTAGAAGCAGGGGGCTATGGAGAGACCCAGTACTTC.